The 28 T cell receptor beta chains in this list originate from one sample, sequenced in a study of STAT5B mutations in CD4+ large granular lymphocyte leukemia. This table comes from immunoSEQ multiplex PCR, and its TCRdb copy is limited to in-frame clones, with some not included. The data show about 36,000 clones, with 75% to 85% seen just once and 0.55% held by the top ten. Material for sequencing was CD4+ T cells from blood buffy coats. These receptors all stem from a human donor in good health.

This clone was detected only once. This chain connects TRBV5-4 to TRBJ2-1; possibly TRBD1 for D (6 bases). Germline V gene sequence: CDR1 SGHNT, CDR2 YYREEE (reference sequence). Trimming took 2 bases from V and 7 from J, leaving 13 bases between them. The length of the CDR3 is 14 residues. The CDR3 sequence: CASSFPGAGNEQFF. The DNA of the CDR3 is TGTGCCAGCAGCTTCCCAGGGGCAGGGAATGAGCAGTTCTTC.

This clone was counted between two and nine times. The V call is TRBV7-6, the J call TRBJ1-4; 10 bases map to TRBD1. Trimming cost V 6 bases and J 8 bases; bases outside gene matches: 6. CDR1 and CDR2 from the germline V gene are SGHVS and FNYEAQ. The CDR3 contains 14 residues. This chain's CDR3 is CASRTGTGEEKLFF. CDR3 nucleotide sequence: TGTGCCAGCAGAACCGGGACAGGGGAAGAAAAACTGTTTTTT. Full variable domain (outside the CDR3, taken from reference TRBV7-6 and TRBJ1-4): GAGVSQSPRYKVTKRGQDVALRCDPISGHVSLYWYRQALGQGPEFLTYFNYEAQQDKSGLPNDRFSAERPEGSISTLTIQRTEQRDSAMYRCASRTGTGEEKLFFGSGTQLSVL.

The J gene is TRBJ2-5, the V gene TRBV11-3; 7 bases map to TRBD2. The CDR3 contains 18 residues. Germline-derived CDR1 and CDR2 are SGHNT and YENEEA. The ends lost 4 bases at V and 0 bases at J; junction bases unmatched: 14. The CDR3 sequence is CASSSYSTRLADQETQYF. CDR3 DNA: TGTGCCAGCAGCTCGTACTCAACCAGACTAGCAGACCAAGAGACCCAGTACTTC.

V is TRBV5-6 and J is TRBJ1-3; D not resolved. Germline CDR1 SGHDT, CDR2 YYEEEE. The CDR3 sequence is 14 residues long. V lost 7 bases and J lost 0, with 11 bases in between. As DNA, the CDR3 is TGTGCCAGCTCACCGTCGTACTCTGGAAACACCATATATTTT. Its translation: CASSPSYSGNTIYF.

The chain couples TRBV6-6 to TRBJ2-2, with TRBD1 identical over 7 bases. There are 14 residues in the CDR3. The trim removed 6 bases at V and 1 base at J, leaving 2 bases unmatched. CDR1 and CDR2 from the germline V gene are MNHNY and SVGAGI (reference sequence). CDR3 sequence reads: CASRRDRNTGELFF. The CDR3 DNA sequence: TGTGCCAGCAGACGGGACAGGAACACCGGGGAGCTGTTTTTT.

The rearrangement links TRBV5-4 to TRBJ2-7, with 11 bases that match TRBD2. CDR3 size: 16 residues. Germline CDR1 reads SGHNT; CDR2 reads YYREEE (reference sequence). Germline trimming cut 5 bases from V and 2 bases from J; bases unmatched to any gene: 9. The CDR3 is CASSYPGTSGAYEQYF. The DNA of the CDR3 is TGTGCCAGCAGTTATCCCGGGACTAGCGGAGCCTACGAGCAGTACTTC. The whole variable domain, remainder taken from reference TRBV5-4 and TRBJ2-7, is ETGVTQSPTHLIKTRGQQVTLRCSSQSGHNTVSWYQQALGQGPQFIFQYYREEENGRGNFPPRFSGLQFPNYSSELNVNALELDDSALYLCASSYPGTSGAYEQYFGPGTRLTVT.

The CDR3 is CASSSYVGRASDTQYF. The CDR3 DNA is TGTGCCAGCAGCTCTTACGTCGGGAGGGCCTCAGATACGCAGTATTTT. The rearrangement uses TRBV7-9 and TRBJ2-3; 8 nucleotides agree with TRBD2. The CDR3 consists of 16 residues. Germline lookup yields CDR1 SEHNR and CDR2 FQNEAQ (reference sequence). Losses at the gene ends were 4 bases for V and 4 bases for J; bases not matched to a gene: 10. The complete variable domain, with remaining parts taken from reference TRBV7-9 and TRBJ2-3, reads DTGVSQNPRHKITKRGQNVTFRCDPISEHNRLYWYRQTLGQGPEFLTYFQNEAQLEKSRLLSDRFSAERPKGSFSTLEIQRTEQGDSAMYLCASSSYVGRASDTQYFGPGTRLTVL.

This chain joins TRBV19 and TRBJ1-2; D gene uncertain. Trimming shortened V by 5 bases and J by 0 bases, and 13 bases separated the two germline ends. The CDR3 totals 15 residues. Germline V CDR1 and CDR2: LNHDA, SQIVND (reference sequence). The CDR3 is CASSPIRTANYGYTF. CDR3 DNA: TGTGCCAGTAGTCCCATAAGGACGGCTAACTATGGCTACACCTTC.

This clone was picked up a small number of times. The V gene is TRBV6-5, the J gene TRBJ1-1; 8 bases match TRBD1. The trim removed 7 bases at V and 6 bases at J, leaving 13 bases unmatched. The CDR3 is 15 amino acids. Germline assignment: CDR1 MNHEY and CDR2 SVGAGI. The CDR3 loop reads CASISVQGEKAEAFF. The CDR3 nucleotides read TGTGCCAGCATTTCCGTACAGGGGGAGAAGGCTGAAGCTTTCTTT.

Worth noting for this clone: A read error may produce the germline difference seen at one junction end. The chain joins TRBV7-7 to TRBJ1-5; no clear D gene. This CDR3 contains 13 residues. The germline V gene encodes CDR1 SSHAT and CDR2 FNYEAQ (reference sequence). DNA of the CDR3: TGTGCTAGCAGCTTAGGACGGGATCAGCCCCAGCATTTT. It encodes CASSLGRDQPQHF.

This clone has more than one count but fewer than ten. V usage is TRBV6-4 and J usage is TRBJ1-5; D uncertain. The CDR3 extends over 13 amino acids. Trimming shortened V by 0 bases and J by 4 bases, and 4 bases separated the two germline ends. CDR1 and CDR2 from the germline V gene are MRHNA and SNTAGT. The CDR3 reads CASSDSANQPQHF. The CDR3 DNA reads TGTGCCAGCAGTGACTCAGCAAATCAGCCCCAGCATTTT.

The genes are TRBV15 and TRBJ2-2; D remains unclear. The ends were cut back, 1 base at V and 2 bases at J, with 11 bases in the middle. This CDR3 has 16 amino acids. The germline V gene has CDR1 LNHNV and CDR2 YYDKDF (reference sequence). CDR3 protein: CATSRGPGVNTGELFF. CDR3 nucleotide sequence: TGTGCCACCAGCAGAGGCCCTGGAGTAAACACCGGGGAGCTGTTTTTT.

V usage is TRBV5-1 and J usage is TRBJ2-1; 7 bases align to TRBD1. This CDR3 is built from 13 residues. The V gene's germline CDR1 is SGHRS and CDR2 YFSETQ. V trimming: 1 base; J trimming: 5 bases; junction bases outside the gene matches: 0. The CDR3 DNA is TGCGCCAGCAGCTTGACAGGGGACAATGAGCAGTTCTTC. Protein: CASSLTGDNEQFF.

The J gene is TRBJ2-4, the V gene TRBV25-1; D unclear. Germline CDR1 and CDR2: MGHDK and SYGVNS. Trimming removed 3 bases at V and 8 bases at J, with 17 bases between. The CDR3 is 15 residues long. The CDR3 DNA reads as TGTGCCAGCAGTGAGGAAGGGTGGCGCTTGGACATTCAGTACTTC. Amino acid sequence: CASSEEGWRLDIQYF.

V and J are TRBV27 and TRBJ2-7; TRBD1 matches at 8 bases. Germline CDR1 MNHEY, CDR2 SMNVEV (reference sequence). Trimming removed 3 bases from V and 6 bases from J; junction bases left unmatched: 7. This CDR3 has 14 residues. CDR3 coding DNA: TGTGCCAGCAGTTTCTCTCGGACAGGGTTCGAGCAGTACTTC. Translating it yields CASSFSRTGFEQYF.

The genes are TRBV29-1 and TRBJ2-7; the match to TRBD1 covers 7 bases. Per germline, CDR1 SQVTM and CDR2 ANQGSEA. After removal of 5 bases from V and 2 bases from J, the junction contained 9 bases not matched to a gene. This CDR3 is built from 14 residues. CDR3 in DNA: TGCAGCGTTACCGCTGGGACAGCTCCCTACGAGCAGTACTTC. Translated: CSVTAGTAPYEQYF.

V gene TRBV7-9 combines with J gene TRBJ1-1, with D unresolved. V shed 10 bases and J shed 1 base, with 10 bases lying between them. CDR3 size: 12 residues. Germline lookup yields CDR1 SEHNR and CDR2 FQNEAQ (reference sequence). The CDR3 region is CATPLGNTEAFF. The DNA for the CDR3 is TGTGCCACTCCACTGGGGAACACTGAAGCTTTCTTT.

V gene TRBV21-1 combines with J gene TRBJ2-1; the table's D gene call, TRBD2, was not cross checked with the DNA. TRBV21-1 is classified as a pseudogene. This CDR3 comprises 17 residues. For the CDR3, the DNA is TGTGCCAGCAGCAAGGTGGACGGCGGGAGACCCTACAATGAGCAGTTCTTC. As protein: CASSKVDGGRPYNEQFF.

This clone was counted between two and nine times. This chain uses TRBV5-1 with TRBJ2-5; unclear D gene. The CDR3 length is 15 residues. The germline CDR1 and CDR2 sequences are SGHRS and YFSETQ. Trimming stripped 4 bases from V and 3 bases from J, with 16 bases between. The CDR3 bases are TGCGCCAGCAGCATGGACGGATCGAGTGAAGAGACCCAGTACTTC. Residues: CASSMDGSSEETQYF.

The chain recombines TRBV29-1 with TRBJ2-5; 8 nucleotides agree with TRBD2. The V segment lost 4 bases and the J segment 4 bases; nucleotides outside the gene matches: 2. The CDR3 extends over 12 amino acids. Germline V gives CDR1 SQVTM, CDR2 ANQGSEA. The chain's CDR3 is CSVVRGGETQYF. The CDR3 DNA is TGCAGCGTTGTCCGGGGGGGAGAGACCCAGTACTTC.

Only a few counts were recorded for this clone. In DNA, the CDR3 is TGTGCCAGCAGCCGAACTAGCGGGAGAAAAGATACGCAGTATTTT. It yields the protein CASSRTSGRKDTQYF. This chain links TRBV7-2 with TRBJ2-3, with 11 nucleotides matching TRBD2. This CDR3 comprises 15 residues. From germline, CDR1 is SGHTA and CDR2 FQGNSA. The V and J ends lost 5 bases and 5 bases, in that order; junction bases with no gene match: 6.

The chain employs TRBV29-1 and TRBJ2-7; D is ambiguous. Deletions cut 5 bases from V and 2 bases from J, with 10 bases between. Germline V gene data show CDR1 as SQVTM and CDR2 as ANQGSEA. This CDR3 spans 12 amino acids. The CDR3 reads CSVRVLPYEQYF. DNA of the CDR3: TGCAGCGTTAGGGTACTACCCTACGAGCAGTACTTC.

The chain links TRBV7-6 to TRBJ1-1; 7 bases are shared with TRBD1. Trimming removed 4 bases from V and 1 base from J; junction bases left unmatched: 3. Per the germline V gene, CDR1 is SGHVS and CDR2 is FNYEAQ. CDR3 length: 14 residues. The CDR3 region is CASSSYRGNTEAFF. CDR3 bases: TGTGCCAGCAGCTCCTACAGGGGGAACACTGAAGCTTTCTTT. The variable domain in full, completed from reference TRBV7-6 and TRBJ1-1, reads GAGVSQSPRYKVTKRGQDVALRCDPISGHVSLYWYRQALGQGPEFLTYFNYEAQQDKSGLPNDRFSAERPEGSISTLTIQRTEQRDSAMYRCASSSYRGNTEAFFGQGTRLTVV.

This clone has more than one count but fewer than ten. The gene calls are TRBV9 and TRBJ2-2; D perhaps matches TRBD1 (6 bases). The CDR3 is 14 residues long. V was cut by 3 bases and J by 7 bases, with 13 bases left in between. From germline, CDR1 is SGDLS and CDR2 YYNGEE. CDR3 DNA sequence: TGTGCCAGCAGCGCACGTACAGGGATCGGGGAGCTGTTTTTT. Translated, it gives CASSARTGIGELFF.

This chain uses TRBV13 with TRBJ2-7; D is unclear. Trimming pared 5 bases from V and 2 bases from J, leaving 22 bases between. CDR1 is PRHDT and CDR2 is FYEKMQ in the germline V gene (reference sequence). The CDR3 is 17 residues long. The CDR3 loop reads CASSKDGKASRAYEQYF. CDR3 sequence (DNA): TGTGCCAGCAGCAAAGATGGTAAAGCCTCTCGCGCCTACGAGCAGTACTTC.

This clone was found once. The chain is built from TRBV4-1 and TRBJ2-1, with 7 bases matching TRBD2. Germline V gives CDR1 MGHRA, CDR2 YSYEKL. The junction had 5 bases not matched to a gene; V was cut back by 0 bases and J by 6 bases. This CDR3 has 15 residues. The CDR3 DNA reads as TGCGCCAGCAGCCAAGACACGACTAGCCTCAATGAGCAGTTCTTC. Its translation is CASSQDTTSLNEQFF.

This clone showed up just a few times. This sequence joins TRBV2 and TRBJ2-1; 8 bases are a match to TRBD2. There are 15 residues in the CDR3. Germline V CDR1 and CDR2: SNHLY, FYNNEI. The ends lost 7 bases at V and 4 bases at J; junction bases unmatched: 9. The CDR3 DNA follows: TGTGCCAGCAAACTTCTGACTAGCGCGTACAATGAGCAGTTCTTC. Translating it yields CASKLLTSAYNEQFF.

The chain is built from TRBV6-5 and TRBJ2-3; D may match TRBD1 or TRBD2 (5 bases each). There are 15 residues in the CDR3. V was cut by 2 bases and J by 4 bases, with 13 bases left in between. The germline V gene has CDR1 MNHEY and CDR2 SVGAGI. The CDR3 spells CASSYGGALPDTQYF. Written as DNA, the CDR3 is TGTGCCAGCAGTTACGGGGGAGCGCTCCCAGATACGCAGTATTTT.